The T cell receptor beta chain under discussion was sequenced for a study of T-cell reconstitution after alpha-beta-depleted transplantation in children. This clonotype was recorded a few times. Its antigen is undetermined. The CDR3 is 14 residues long. The germline V and J ends were trimmed by 1 base and 4 bases, with 9 bases remaining between them. CDR1 LGHDT and CDR2 YNNKEL come from the germline V gene (reference sequence). Unique molecular identifiers were incorporated into the prepared TCRbeta library. MiXCR, applied by TCRdb to the PCR reads, yields one record per CDR3 protein. The data hold around 700,000 distinct CDR3 sequences, with around 13% observed a single time. General study results and limits: About two months after transplant, alpha-beta T cells reportedly came from several hundred expanded graft clones. In some patients, recipient T cells and intrathymic progenitors surviving conditioning explained high day-60 diversity. By one year post-transplant, T-cell counts and diversity largely arose from T cells that were newly produced.

The source was PBMCs, collected before TCRalphabeta/CD19-depleted stem cell transplant. This chain connects TRBV3-1 to TRBJ2-3; D is unclear. This clonotype was obtained from a girl aged 2 to 10 with congenital amegakaryocytic thrombocytopenia, due to receive a stem cell transplant. The CDR3 DNA follows: TGTGCCAGCAGCCAAGGGGTTGAAGCAGATACGCAGTATTTT. It yields the protein CASSQGVEADTQYF.